This TCR beta chain was obtained from a study of beta chain features in type 1 diabetes. General study points: Although PCR might favor shorter templates, it would do so equally in patients and controls.

Germline V lookup: CDR1 SGDLS, CDR2 YYNGEE. Losses at the gene ends were 4 bases for V and 4 bases for J; bases not matched to a gene: 6. The CDR3 totals 15 residues. This clone was counted only a few times. Its target is unknown. Every isolated RNA sample was fully reverse transcribed, so sequencing captured expressed TCRB transcripts. The protocol was immunoSEQ multiplex PCR, while the TCRdb copy is restricted to in-frame clones and leaves out a portion. Of about 290,000 clones in the sample, around 7.8% are singletons; the top ten hold roughly 0.94%. The receptor was derived from a woman aged 18-35 years in good health. Sequenced material: central memory CD4+ T cells from blood. V usage is TRBV9 and J usage is TRBJ2-1; the match to TRBD1 covers 9 bases. The CDR3 loop is CASSRTGAKYNEQFF. The CDR3 bases are TGTGCCAGCAGCCGGACAGGGGCTAAATACAATGAGCAGTTCTTC.